This T cell receptor (beta chain) was sequenced during a study of cytomegalovirus exposure and HLA in healthy donors. With respect to this clone: Its matching antigen is unknown.

General study results and limits: A later analysis linked roughly 17,000 TCR beta sequences to HLA alleles at 0.05 false discovery rate. Earlier analysis yielded a pattern in which most TCR beta V segments were productive about 90% or about 30% of the time. A cluster of highly shared sequence variants was likely a sequencing artifact. Some V segments, TRBV6-2 and TRBV6-3 among them, were indistinguishable and were therefore excluded.

Primers: 60 Vbeta forward and 13 Jbeta reverse. Sequencing was performed with immunoSEQ multiplex PCR; in TCRdb, only in-frame clones are kept and a portion is missing. Counted here are more than 130,000 clones, around 81% occurring once; the ten biggest clones make up less than 3.5%. Unmatched junction bases numbered 14, after V lost 2 bases and J lost 8 bases. CDR1 and CDR2 from the germline V gene are MNHEY and SVGAGI. The CDR3 extends over 16 amino acids. This chain joins TRBV6-5 and TRBJ1-2; TRBD1 matches 7 bases. The TCR was taken from a male donor in good health and CMV-seronegative. The specimen was PBMCs. CDR3 coding DNA: TGTGCCAGCAGTTACCTGACAGGGTCGAACCTGGGGGGCTACACCTTC. Residues: CASSYLTGSNLGGYTF.